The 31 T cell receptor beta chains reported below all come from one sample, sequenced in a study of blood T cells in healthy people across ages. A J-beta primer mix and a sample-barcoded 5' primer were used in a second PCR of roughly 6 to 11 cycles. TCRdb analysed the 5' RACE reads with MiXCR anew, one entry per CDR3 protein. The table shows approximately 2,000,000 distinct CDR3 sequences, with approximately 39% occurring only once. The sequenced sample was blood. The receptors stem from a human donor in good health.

The CDR3 bases are TGCAGCACTGGGGGGAACCCGGGACTAGATACGCAGTATTTT. Protein product: CSTGGNPGLDTQYF. The chain couples TRBV29-1 to TRBJ2-3; D might be TRBD2 (6 bases). This CDR3 has 14 amino acids. V lost 8 bases, J lost 5 bases, and 20 bases lay in between. The germline gives CDR1 SQVTM, CDR2 ANQGSEA.

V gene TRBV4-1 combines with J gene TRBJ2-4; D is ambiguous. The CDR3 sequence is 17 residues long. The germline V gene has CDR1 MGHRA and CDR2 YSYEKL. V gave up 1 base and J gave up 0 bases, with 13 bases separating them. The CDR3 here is CASSQAEPLLAKNIQYF. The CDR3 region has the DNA TGCGCCAGCAGCCAAGCGGAACCACTCTTAGCCAAAAACATTCAGTACTTC.

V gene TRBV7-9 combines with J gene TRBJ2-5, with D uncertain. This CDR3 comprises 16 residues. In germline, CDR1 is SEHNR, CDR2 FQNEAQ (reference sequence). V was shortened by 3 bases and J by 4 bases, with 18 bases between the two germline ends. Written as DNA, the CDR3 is TGTGCCAGCAGCTTTGGGCCGAGCTTTAGACTAGAGACCCAGTACTTC. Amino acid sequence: CASSFGPSFRLETQYF.

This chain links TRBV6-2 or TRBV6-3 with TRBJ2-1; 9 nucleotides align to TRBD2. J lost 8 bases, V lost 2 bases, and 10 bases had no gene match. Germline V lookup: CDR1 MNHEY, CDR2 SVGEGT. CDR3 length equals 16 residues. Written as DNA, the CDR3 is TGTGCCAGCAGTTACAGTCTTCGCGGGGGGGCCTATGAGCAGTTCTTC. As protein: CASSYSLRGGAYEQFF.

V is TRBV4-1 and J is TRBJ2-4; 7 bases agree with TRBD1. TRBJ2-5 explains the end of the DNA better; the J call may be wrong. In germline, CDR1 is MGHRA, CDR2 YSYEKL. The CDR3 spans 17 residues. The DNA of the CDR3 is TGCGCCAGCAGCCAAGATCCCCGACAGGGCTGGTACGAGACCCAGTACTTC. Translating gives CASSQDPRQGWYETQYF.

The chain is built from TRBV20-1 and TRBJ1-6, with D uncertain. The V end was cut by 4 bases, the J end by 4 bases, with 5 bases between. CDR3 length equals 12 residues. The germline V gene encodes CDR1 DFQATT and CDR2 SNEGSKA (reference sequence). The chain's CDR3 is CSATVYNSPLHF. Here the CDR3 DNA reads TGCAGTGCTACAGTTTATAATTCACCCCTCCACTTT.

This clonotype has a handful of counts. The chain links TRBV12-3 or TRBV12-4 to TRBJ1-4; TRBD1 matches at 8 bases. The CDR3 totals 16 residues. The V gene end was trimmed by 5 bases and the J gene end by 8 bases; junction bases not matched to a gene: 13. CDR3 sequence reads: CASSPHPQGALEKLFF. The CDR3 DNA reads TGTGCCAGCAGTCCCCACCCCCAGGGGGCCTTAGAAAAACTGTTTTTT.

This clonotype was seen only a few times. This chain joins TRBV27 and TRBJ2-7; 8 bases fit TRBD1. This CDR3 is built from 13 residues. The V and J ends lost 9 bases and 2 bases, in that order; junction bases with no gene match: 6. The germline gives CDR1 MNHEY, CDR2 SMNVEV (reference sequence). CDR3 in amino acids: CASGTGVTYEQYF. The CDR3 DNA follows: TGTGCCAGTGGGACAGGAGTGACCTACGAGCAGTACTTC.

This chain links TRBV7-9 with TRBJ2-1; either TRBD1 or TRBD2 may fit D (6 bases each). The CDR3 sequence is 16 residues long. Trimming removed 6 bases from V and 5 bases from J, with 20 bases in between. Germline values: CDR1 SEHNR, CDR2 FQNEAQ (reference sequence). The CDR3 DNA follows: TGTGCCAGCAGATCTACAAGGGGGGCCGATGACAATGAGCAGTTCTTC. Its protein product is CASRSTRGADDNEQFF. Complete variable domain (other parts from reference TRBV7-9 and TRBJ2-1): DTGVSQNPRHKITKRGQNVTFRCDPISEHNRLYWYRQTLGQGPEFLTYFQNEAQLEKSRLLSDRFSAERPKGSFSTLEIQRTEQGDSAMYLCASRSTRGADDNEQFFGPGTRLTVL.

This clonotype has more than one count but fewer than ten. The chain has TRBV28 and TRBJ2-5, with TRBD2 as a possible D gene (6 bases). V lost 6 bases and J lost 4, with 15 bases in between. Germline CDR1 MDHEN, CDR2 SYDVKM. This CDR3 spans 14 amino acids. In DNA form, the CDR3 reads TGTGCCAGCAGCTCACGACTAGTCGGAGAGACCCAGTACTTC. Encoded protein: CASSSRLVGETQYF.

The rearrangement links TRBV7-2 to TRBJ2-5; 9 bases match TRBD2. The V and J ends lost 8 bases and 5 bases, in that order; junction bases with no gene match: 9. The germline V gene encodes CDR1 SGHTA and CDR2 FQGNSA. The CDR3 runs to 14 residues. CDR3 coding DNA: TGTGCCAGCGGGGCGGGGGGGCCTCGCGAGACCCAGTACTTC. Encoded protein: CASGAGGPRETQYF.

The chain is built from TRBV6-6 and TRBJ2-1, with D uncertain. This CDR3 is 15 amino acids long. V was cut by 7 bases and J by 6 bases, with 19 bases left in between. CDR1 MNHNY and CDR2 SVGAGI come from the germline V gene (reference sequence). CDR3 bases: TGTGCCAGCACTTCCTTCTCTTCGAGAACCAATGAGCAGTTCTTC. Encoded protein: CASTSFSSRTNEQFF.

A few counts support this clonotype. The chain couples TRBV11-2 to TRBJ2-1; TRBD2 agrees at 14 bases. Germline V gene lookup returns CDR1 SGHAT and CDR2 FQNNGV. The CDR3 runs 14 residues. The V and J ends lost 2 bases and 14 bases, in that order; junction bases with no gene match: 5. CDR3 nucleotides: TGTGCCAGCAGCTTAAGGACTAGCGGGGGGTTTGAGTTCTTC. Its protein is CASSLRTSGGFEFF.

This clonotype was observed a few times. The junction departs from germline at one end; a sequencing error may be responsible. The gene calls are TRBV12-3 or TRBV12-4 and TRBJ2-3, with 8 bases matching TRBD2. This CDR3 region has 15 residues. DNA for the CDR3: TGTGCCAGCAGTGGAGCGGGGGCGGGCACAGATTCGCAGTATTTT. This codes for CASSGAGAGTDSQYF.

For the CDR3, the DNA is TGCAGCGTTGAACAGAGTGGCTCCTACAATGAGCAGTTCTTC. It specifies CSVEQSGSYNEQFF. V gene TRBV29-1 combines with J gene TRBJ2-1, with D hard to call. The germline V and J ends were trimmed by 2 bases and 0 bases, with 8 bases remaining between them. CDR3 length: 14 amino acids. The V gene's germline CDR1 is SQVTM and CDR2 ANQGSEA.

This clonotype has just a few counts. The CDR3 coding sequence is TGTGCCAGCAGTTTTATGGGATCCTCCTACGAGCAGTACTTC. This encodes CASSFMGSSYEQYF. The chain employs TRBV27 and TRBJ2-4; D uncertain. The J call may be incorrect, as the DNA end agrees better with TRBJ2-7. Germline V gene data show CDR1 as MNHEY and CDR2 as SMNVEV (reference sequence). This CDR3 region has 14 residues.

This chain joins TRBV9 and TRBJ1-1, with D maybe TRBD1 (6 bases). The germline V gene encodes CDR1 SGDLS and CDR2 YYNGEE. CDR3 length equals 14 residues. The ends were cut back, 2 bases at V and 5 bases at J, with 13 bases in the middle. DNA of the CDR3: TGTGCCAGCAGCGTCCGGGGGGCGGAGACTGAAGCTTTCTTT. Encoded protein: CASSVRGAETEAFF. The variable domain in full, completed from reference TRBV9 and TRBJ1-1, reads DSGVTQTPKHLITATGQRVTLRCSPRSGDLSVYWYQQSLDQGLQFLIQYYNGEERAKGNILERFSAQQFPDLHSELNLSSLELGDSALYFCASSVRGAETEAFFGQGTRLTVV.

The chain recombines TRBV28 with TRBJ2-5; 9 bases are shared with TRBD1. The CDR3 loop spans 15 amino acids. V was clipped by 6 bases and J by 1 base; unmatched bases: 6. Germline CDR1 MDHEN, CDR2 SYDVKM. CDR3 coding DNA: TGTGCCAGCAGCCCGGGACAGGGAGGCCAAGAGACCCAGTACTTC. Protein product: CASSPGQGGQETQYF.

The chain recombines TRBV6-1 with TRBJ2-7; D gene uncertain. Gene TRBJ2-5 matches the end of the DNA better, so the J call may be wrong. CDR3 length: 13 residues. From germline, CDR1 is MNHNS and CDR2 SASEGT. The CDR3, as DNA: TGTGCCAGCAGTGAACTTAGAATGGAGACCCAGTACTTC. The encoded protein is CASSELRMETQYF.

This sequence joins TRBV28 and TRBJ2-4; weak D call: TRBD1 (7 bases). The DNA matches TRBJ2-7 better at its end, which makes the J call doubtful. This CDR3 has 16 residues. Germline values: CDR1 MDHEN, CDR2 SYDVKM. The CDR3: CASSLVRRGRTYEQYF. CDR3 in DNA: TGTGCCAGCAGTTTAGTTAGGAGGGGGCGGACCTACGAGCAGTACTTC.

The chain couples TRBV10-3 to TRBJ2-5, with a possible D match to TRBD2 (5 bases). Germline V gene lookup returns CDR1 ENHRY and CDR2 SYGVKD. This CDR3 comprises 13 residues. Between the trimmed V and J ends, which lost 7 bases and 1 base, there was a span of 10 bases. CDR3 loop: CAIMGAPQETQYF. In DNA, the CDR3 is TGTGCCATCATGGGAGCCCCCCAAGAGACCCAGTACTTC.

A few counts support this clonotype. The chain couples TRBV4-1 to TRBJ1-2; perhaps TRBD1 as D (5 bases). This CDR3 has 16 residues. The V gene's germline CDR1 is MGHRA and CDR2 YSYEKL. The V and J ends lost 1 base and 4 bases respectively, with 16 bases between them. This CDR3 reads CASSQAWGQGLYGYTF. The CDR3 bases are TGCGCCAGCAGCCAAGCCTGGGGCCAGGGTCTCTATGGCTACACCTTC.

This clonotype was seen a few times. CDR3 DNA: TGTGCCAGCAGCCATGCGGCGGCCACTGAAGCTTTCTTT. Its translation: CASSHAAATEAFF. This chain connects TRBV7-2 to TRBJ1-1; D not resolved. Germline V gives CDR1 SGHTA, CDR2 FQGNSA. V lost 5 bases and J 4 bases, leaving 11 bases between the germline ends. The CDR3 length is 13 residues.

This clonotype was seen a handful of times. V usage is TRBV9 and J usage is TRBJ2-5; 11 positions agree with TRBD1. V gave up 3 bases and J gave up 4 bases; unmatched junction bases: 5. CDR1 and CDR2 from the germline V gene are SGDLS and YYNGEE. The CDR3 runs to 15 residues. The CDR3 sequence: CASSAGQGAGETQYF. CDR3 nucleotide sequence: TGTGCCAGCAGCGCAGGACAGGGGGCGGGAGAGACCCAGTACTTC.

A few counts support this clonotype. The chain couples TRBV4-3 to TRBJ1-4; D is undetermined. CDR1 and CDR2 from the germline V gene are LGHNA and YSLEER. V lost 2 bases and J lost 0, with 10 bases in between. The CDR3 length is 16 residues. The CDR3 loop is CASSQHSGATNEKLFF. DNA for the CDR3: TGCGCCAGCAGCCAACACTCGGGTGCAACTAATGAAAAACTGTTTTTT.

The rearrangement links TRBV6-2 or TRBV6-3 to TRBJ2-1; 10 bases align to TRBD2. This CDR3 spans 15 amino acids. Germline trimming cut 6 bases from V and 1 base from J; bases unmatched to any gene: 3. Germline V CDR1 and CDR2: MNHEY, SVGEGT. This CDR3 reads CASRTLAGSYNEQFF. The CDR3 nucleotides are TGTGCCAGCAGGACACTAGCGGGGTCCTACAATGAGCAGTTCTTC.

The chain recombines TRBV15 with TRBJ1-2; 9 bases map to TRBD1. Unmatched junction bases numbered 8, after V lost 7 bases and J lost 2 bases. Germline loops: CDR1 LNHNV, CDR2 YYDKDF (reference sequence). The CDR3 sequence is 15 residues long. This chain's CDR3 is CATNPDRGNNYGYTF. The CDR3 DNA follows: TGTGCCACCAACCCGGACAGGGGAAACAACTATGGCTACACCTTC. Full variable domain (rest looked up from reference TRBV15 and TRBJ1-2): DAMVIQNPRYQVTQFGKPVTLSCSQTLNHNVMYWYQQKSSQAPKLLFHYYDKDFNNEADTPDNFQSRRPNTSFCFLDIRSPGLGDTAMYLCATNPDRGNNYGYTFGSGTRLTVV.

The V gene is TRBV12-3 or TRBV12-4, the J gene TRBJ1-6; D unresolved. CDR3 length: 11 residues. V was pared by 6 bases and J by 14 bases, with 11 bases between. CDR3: CASSLFGSLHF. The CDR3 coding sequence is TGTGCCAGCAGCCTTTTTGGATCCCTCCACTTT.

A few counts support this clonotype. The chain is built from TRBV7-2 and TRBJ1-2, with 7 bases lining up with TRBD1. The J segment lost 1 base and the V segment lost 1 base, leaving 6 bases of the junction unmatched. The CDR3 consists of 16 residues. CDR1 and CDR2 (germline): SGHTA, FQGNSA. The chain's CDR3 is CASSLEGQYSNYGYTF. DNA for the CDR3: TGTGCCAGCAGCTTAGAGGGACAGTATAGTAACTATGGCTACACCTTC.

The CDR3 sequence is CASSFQGNAGTEAFF. CDR3 sequence (DNA): TGCGCCAGCAGCTTCCAGGGTAATGCGGGCACTGAAGCTTTCTTT. The chain employs TRBV4-1 and TRBJ1-1, with D perhaps TRBD1 (5 bases). Per the germline V gene, CDR1 is MGHRA and CDR2 is YSYEKL. The CDR3 totals 15 residues. The V and J ends lost 5 bases and 4 bases respectively, with 17 bases between them.

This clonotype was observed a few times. The CDR3 DNA is TGTGCCAGCAGCTTAAGGTCCGACAGACACGAAGCTTTCTTT. This encodes CASSLRSDRHEAFF. The chain combines TRBV7-9 with TRBJ1-1; TRBD1 is a possible D gene (5 bases). The germline gives CDR1 SEHNR, CDR2 FQNEAQ (reference sequence). V was clipped by 2 bases and J by 8 bases, with 15 bases between them. The CDR3 consists of 14 residues.